This TCR beta chain was documented in a study of PD-1 blockade in classical Hodgkin lymphoma. Germline CDR1 SQVTM, CDR2 ANQGSEA. The CDR3 is 14 residues long. Trimming took 1 base from V and 4 from J; bases not matched to a gene: 7. Every patient was affected by relapse after autologous stem cell transplantation, while exposure to brentuximab vedotin was not uniform. Complete response, partial response or progressive disease were the best responses. As concerns this clone: Its antigen is currently unknown.

Profiling relied on immunoSEQ multiplex PCR, and the TCRdb table lists in-frame clones only, not all of them. The sample lists under 75,000 clones, around nine tenths occurring once. Broader study findings: Healthy donors were reported to have higher baseline TCR diversity than newly diagnosed patients. Patients starting nivolumab less than 1 year after ASCT had lower diversity and were excluded from later analyses. Diversity in CD4+ TCRs, unlike that measured in CD8+ TCRs, had risen significantly by C4D1.

The TCR originated in a human donor with classical Hodgkin lymphoma. The input for sequencing was peripheral blood mononuclear cells (PBMCs), taken before the second cycle of nivolumab. V gene TRBV29-1 combines with J gene TRBJ2-7; TRBD1 aligns across 7 bases. The CDR3 loop reads CSVEGVAGGYEQYF. The CDR3 DNA reads as TGCAGCGTTGAAGGCGTCGCAGGGGGATACGAGCAGTACTTC.